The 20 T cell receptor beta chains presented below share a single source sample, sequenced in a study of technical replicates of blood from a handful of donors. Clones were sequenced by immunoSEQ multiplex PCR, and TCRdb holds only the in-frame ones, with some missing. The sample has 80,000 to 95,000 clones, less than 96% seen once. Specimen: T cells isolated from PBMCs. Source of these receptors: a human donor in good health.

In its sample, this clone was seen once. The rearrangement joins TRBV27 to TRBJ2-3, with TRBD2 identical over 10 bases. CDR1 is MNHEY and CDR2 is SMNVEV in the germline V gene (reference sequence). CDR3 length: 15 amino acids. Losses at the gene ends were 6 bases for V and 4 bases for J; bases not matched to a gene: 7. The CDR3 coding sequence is TGTGCCAGCAGAATAGTAGCGGGAGGTGCAGATACGCAGTATTTT. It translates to CASRIVAGGADTQYF.

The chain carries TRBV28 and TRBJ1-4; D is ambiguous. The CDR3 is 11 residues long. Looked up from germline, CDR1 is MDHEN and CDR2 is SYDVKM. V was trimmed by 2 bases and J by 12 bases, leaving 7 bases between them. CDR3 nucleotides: TGTGCCAGCAGTTTAGTAACAGAACTGTTTTTT. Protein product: CASSLVTELFF.

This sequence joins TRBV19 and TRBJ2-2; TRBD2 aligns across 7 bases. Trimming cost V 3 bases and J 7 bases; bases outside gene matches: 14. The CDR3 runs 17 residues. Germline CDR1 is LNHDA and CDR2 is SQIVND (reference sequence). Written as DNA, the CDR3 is TGTGCCAGTAGTATGGGAGGGCACCAGGGAGGAGGCGGGGAGCTGTTTTTT. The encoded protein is CASSMGGHQGGGGELFF.

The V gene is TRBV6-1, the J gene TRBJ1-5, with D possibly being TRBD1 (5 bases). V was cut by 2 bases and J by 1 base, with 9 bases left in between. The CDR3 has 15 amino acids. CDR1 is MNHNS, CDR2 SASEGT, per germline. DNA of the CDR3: TGTGCCAGCAGTGAATTTCCAGGGAGCAATCAGCCCCAGCATTTT. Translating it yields CASSEFPGSNQPQHF.

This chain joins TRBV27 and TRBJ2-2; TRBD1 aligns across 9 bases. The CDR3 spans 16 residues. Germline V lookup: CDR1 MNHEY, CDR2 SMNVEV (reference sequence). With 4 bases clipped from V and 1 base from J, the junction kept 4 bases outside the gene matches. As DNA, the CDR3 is TGTGCCAGCAGTTGGGGACAGGGATTGAACACCGGGGAGCTGTTTTTT. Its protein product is CASSWGQGLNTGELFF.

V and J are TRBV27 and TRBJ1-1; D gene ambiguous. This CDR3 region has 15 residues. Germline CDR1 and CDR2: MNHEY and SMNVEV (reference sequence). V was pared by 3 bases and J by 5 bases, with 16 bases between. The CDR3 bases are TGTGCCAGCAGTTTTACCCCGTACGGGAGAACTGAAGCTTTCTTT. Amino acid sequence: CASSFTPYGRTEAFF.

The CDR3 bases are TGCAGCGCCGGACTAGCGGATTACGAGCAGTACTTC. Translating it yields CSAGLADYEQYF. The J gene is TRBJ2-7, the V gene TRBV29-1, with 10 bases identical to TRBD2. Trimming cost V 7 bases and J 4 bases; bases outside gene matches: 4. The CDR3 extends over 12 amino acids. From germline, CDR1 is SQVTM and CDR2 ANQGSEA.

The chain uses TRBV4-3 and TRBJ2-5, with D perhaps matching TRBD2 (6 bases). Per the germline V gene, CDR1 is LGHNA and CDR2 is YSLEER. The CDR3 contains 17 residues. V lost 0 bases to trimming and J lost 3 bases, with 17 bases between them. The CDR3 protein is CASSQEEKRREEETQYF. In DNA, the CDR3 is TGCGCCAGCAGCCAAGAGGAAAAGAGGAGGGAAGAAGAGACCCAGTACTTC.

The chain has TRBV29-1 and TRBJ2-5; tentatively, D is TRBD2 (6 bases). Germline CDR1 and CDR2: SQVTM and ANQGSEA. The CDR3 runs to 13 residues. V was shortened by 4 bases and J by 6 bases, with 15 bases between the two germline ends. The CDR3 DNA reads TGCAGCGTTGTCTTAGGAGGAGGGAAGACCCAGTACTTC. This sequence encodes CSVVLGGGKTQYF.

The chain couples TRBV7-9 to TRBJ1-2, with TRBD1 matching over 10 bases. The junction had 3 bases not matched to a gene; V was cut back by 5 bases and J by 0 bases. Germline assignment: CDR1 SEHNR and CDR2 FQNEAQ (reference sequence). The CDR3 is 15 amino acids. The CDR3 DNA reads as TGTGCCAGCAGCCCTGGACAGGGGGCTAACTATGGCTACACCTTC. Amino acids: CASSPGQGANYGYTF.

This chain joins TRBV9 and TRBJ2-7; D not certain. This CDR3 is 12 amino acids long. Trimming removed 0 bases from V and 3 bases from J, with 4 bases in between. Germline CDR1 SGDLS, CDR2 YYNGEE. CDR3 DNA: TGTGCCAGCAGCGTAGACGGCTACGAGCAGTACTTC. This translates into CASSVDGYEQYF.

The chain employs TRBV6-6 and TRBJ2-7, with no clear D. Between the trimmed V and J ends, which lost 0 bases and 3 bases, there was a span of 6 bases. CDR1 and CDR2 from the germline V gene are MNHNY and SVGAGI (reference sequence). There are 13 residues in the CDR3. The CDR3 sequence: CASSYSAGYEQYF. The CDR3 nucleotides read TGTGCCAGCAGTTACTCGGCAGGCTACGAGCAGTACTTC.

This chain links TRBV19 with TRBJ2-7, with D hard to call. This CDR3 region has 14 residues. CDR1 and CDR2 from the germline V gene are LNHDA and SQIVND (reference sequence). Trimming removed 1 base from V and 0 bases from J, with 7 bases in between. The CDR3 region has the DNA TGTGCCAGTAGTATAGGCGGCAGCTCCTACGAGCAGTACTTC. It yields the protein CASSIGGSSYEQYF.

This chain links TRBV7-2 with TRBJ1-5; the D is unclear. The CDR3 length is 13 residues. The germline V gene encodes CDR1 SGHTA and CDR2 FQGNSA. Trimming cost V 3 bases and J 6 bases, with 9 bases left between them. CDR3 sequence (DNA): TGTGCCAGCAGCTTTTTCTTGAGTCAGCCCCAGCATTTT. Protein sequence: CASSFFLSQPQHF.

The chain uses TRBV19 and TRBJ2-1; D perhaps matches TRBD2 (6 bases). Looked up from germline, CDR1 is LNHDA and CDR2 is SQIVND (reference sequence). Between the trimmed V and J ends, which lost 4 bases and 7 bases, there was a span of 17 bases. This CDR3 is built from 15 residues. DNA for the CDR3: TGTGCCAGTAGTAATTCCTCAAGCGGGTGGAATGAGCAGTTCTTC. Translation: CASSNSSSGWNEQFF.

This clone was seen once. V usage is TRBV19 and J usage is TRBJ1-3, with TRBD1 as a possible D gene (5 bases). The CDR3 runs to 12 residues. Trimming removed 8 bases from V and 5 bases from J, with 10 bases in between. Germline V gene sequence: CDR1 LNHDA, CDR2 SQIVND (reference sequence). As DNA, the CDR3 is TGTGCCAGTGGGATGGACAGAAACACCATATATTTT. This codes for CASGMDRNTIYF.

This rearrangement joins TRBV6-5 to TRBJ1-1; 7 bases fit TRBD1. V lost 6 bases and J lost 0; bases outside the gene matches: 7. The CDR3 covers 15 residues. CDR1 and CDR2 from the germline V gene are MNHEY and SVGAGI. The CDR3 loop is CASSTTGQVNTEAFF. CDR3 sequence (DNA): TGTGCCAGCAGCACAACCGGACAGGTGAACACTGAAGCTTTCTTT.

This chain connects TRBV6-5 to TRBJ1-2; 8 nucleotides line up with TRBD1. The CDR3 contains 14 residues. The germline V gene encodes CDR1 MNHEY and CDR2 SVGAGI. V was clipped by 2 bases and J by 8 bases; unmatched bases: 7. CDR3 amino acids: CASSYPGQEGGYTF. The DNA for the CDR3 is TGTGCCAGCAGTTACCCGGGACAGGAGGGAGGCTACACCTTC.

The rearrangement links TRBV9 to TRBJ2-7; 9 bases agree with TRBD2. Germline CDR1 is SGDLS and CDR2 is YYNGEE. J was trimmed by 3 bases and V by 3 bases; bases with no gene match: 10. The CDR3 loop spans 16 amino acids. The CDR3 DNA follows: TGTGCCAGCAGCGGTGGAATTAGCGGGAGTTTCTACGAGCAGTACTTC. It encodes CASSGGISGSFYEQYF.

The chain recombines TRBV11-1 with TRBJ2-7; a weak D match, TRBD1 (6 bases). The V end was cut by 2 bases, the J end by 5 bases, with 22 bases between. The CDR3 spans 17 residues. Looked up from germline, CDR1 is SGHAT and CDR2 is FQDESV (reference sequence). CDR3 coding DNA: TGTGCCAGCAGCTTACTCCCGGGACAAGGATTGAGGGACGAGCAGTACTTC. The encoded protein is CASSLLPGQGLRDEQYF. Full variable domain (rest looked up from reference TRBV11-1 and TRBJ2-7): EAEVAQSPRYKITEKSQAVAFWCDPISGHATLYWYRQILGQGPELLVQFQDESVVDDSQLPKDRFSAERLKGVDSTLKIQPAELGDSAMYLCASSLLPGQGLRDEQYFGPGTRLTVT.